This T cell receptor (beta chain) is drawn from a study of blood T cell repertoires in COVID-19. About the study: Whether acute or convalescent, the COVID-19 samples came from the United States, Italy and Spain. The cDNA or gDNA used as material had been derived from T cells, B-cell-depleted T cells, or PBMCs.

V lost 5 bases to trimming and J lost 7 bases, with 12 bases between them. CDR1 is MNHNY and CDR2 is SVGAGI in the germline V gene (reference sequence). The CDR3 loop spans 13 amino acids. In the original analysis: The assay estimated nucleated cells by amplifying reference gene primers. Sequencing used immunoSEQ multiplex PCR; TCRdb keeps in-frame clones, though not all of them. V, J and clone size were drawn from that table, and D and trimming were deduced from the DNA. The table includes some 5,700 clones, roughly 89% detected once. The TCR sequence derives from a human donor in a cohort sampled during active COVID-19. The chain is built from TRBV6-6 and TRBJ2-1; D is uncertain. What was sequenced was peripheral blood. CDR3 amino acids: CASSRSPLNEQFF. In DNA, the CDR3 is TGTGCCAGCAGTCGATCCCCCCTAAATGAGCAGTTCTTC.